Following are 7 T cell receptor beta chains from one sample sequenced in a study of T cells in localized non-small cell lung cancer. Profiling relied on immunoSEQ multiplex PCR, and the TCRdb table lists in-frame clones only, not all of them. The table lists about 70,000 clones, 84% of them singletons, with about 1.5% in the top ten. The sample was peripheral blood, taken before any cancer treatment. The source of these receptors is a female donor over 55 with stage I lung adenocarcinoma.

The rearrangement links TRBV27 to TRBJ1-5; D is uncertain. The CDR3 runs 14 residues. Deletions cut 5 bases from V and 6 bases from J, with 14 bases between. Per the germline V gene, CDR1 is MNHEY and CDR2 is SMNVEV (reference sequence). The CDR3 DNA reads TGTGCCAGCAGTCGAATGGAGGGCGGTCAGCCCCAGCATTTT. Residues: CASSRMEGGQPQHF.

V is TRBV5-4 and J is TRBJ2-3; D is perhaps TRBD1 or TRBD2 (6 bases each). Germline values: CDR1 SGHNT, CDR2 YYREEE (reference sequence). V was trimmed by 4 bases and J by 4 bases, leaving 19 bases between them. The CDR3 totals 16 residues. CDR3 sequence: CASSRTEGGSADTQYF. Here the CDR3 DNA reads TGTGCCAGCAGCCGCACCGAAGGGGGGTCGGCAGATACGCAGTATTTT.

The genes are TRBV5-4 and TRBJ2-4; weak D call: TRBD1 (6 bases). Germline V lookup: CDR1 SGHNT, CDR2 YYREEE (reference sequence). V lost 0 bases, J lost 1 base, and 11 bases lay in between. This CDR3 contains 16 residues. CDR3 nucleotide sequence: TGTGCCAGCAGCTTGGACAGGGTTGGGGCCAAAAACATTCAGTACTTC. As protein: CASSLDRVGAKNIQYF.

The rearrangement links TRBV19 to TRBJ1-2; possible D gene TRBD1, 5 bases. The CDR3 sequence is 15 residues long. Germline V gene data show CDR1 as LNHDA and CDR2 as SQIVND (reference sequence). The V and J ends lost 3 bases and 1 base respectively, with 12 bases between them. The CDR3 loop reads CASSIPRDRNYGYTF. The CDR3 DNA is TGTGCCAGTAGTATTCCCCGGGACCGTAACTATGGCTACACCTTC. Together with reference TRBV19 and TRBJ1-2, the CDR3 gives the full variable domain: DGGITQSPKYLFRKEGQNVTLSCEQNLNHDAMYWYRQDPGQGLRLIYYSQIVNDFQKGDIAEGYSVSREKKESFPLTVTSAQKNPTAFYLCASSIPRDRNYGYTFGSGTRLTVV.

The chain employs TRBV19 and TRBJ2-1, with TRBD2 matching 11 bases. The V segment lost 5 bases and the J segment 8 bases; nucleotides outside the gene matches: 8. Looked up from germline, CDR1 is LNHDA and CDR2 is SQIVND (reference sequence). CDR3 length equals 15 residues. CDR3 bases: TGTGCCAGTAGTCTGACTAGCGGGAAGGTCTATGAGCAGTTCTTC. This sequence encodes CASSLTSGKVYEQFF.

V is TRBV27 and J is TRBJ1-2, with D maybe TRBD1 (6 bases). The V and J ends lost 2 bases and 6 bases respectively, with 10 bases between them. The CDR3 runs to 13 residues. Germline-derived CDR1 and CDR2 are MNHEY and SMNVEV (reference sequence). Here the CDR3 reads CASSLAGAHGYTF. CDR3 nucleotides: TGTGCCAGCAGTTTAGCAGGGGCTCATGGCTACACCTTC.

This clone is deemed medium-sized. The chain couples TRBV6-1 to TRBJ1-1, with a tentative D call TRBD1 (5 bases). V lost 6 bases, J lost 3 bases, and 14 bases lay in between. The CDR3 length is 14 residues. Germline CDR1 reads MNHNS; CDR2 reads SASEGT. CDR3 bases: TGTGCCAGCAGGGGGGTTTGGCAGTACACTGAAGCTTTCTTT. Its protein product is CASRGVWQYTEAFF.